Listed here are 10 T cell receptor beta chains from one sample, sequenced in a study of T cells after yellow fever vaccination. Using its own MiXCR run on the 5' RACE reads, TCRdb lists one record per CDR3 protein. The repertoire holds approximately 550,000 distinct CDR3 sequences, with roughly 12% as singletons. Material: PBMCs, obtained on the day of the yellow fever booster vaccination. The receptors derive from a man aged 25-45 years who received the YFV17D yellow fever vaccine.

In its sample, this clonotype was seen a few times. V and J are TRBV19 and TRBJ1-1, with a tentative D call TRBD1 (5 bases). Trimming took 1 base from V and 5 from J, leaving 17 bases between them. The V gene's germline CDR1 is LNHDA and CDR2 SQIVND (reference sequence). The CDR3 runs to 16 residues. CDR3 bases: TGTGCCAGTAGTATAGGAAGGGTCAGGGCGAATACTGAAGCTTTCTTT. Protein product: CASSIGRVRANTEAFF.

There are a few counts of this clonotype. Here the CDR3 reads CASSLVTPTWETQYF. The CDR3 DNA follows: TGTGCCAGCAGCTTAGTAACTCCCACGTGGGAGACCCAGTACTTC. The rearrangement links TRBV7-9 to TRBJ2-5, with D uncertain. V lost 1 base, J lost 5 bases, and 14 bases lay in between. The CDR3 runs to 15 residues. Germline V gene lookup returns CDR1 SEHNR and CDR2 FQNEAQ (reference sequence).

J is TRBJ2-6 and V is TRBV28, with D perhaps given as TRBD1 or TRBD2 (8 bases each). The germline gives CDR1 MDHEN, CDR2 SYDVKM. The CDR3 contains 20 residues. V was pared by 2 bases and J by 0 bases, with 20 bases between. The CDR3 region has the DNA TGTGCCAGCAGTTTAGTCTGGACAGGGAGCGGGGGCTCTGGGGCCAACGTCCTGACTTTC. The encoded protein is CASSLVWTGSGGSGANVLTF. The whole variable domain, filled in from reference TRBV28 and TRBJ2-6, reads DVKVTQSSRYLVKRTGEKVFLECVQDMDHENMFWYRQDPGLGLRLIYFSYDVKMKEKGDIPEGYSVSREKKERFSLILESASTNQTSMYLCASSLVWTGSGGSGANVLTFGAGSRLTVL.

The chain has TRBV7-2 and TRBJ2-7; D perhaps matches TRBD2 (6 bases). The CDR3 sequence is 15 residues long. CDR1 is SGHTA and CDR2 is FQGNSA in the germline V gene. V lost 2 bases and J 0 bases, leaving 11 bases between the germline ends. The CDR3, as DNA: TGTGCCAGCAGCTTATTAGGCGGGAACTCCTACGAGCAGTACTTC. Translation gives CASSLLGGNSYEQYF.

This clonotype was counted many times. This chain links TRBV7-2 with TRBJ2-1; 13 bases line up with TRBD2. V gave up 5 bases and J gave up 9 bases; unmatched junction bases: 13. Germline loops: CDR1 SGHTA, CDR2 FQGNSA. There are 17 residues in the CDR3. The CDR3 sequence is CASSRTGTSGILAEQFF. The DNA of the CDR3 is TGTGCCAGCAGCAGAACCGGGACTAGCGGGATCTTAGCTGAGCAGTTCTTC.

The rearrangement uses TRBV7-9 and TRBJ2-7; TRBD1 matches at 10 bases. V gave up 5 bases and J gave up 5 bases; unmatched junction bases: 9. Germline V gene sequence: CDR1 SEHNR, CDR2 FQNEAQ (reference sequence). The CDR3 is made up of 15 amino acids. The CDR3 spells CASSRYGTGDHEQYF. In DNA form, the CDR3 reads TGTGCCAGCAGCCGGTATGGGACAGGGGACCACGAGCAGTACTTC.

V is TRBV10-3 and J is TRBJ2-5, with D unresolved. From germline, CDR1 is ENHRY and CDR2 SYGVKD. The CDR3 has 13 residues. V lost 5 bases and J lost 0, with 7 bases in between. CDR3 sequence: CAISPGYQETQYF. CDR3 in DNA: TGTGCCATCAGTCCCGGGTACCAAGAGACCCAGTACTTC.

The chain employs TRBV4-1 and TRBJ1-1; 7 bases map to TRBD1. This CDR3 has 16 amino acids. Germline lookup yields CDR1 MGHRA and CDR2 YSYEKL. V dropped 0 bases and J dropped 3; count of bases not matched to a gene: 7. CDR3 protein: CASSQDDREGDTEAFF. The CDR3, as DNA: TGCGCCAGCAGCCAAGATGACAGGGAGGGCGACACTGAAGCTTTCTTT.

The genes are TRBV7-9 and TRBJ1-1; 8 bases line up with TRBD1. The CDR3 totals 14 residues. Per the germline V gene, CDR1 is SEHNR and CDR2 is FQNEAQ (reference sequence). After removal of 3 bases from V and 5 bases from J, the junction contained 5 bases not matched to a gene. The CDR3 region has the DNA TGTGCCAGCAGCTTGACAGGGGAATGGACTGAAGCTTTCTTT. It encodes CASSLTGEWTEAFF.

The chain combines TRBV18 with TRBJ1-5; a possible D gene is TRBD1 (5 bases). Trimming cost V 3 bases and J 6 bases, with 15 bases left between them. Germline loops: CDR1 KGHSH, CDR2 LQKENI. The CDR3 contains 15 residues. The CDR3 here is CASSPGQGGGQPQHF. CDR3 sequence (DNA): TGTGCCAGCTCACCCGGGCAGGGCGGAGGTCAGCCCCAGCATTTT.